This TCR beta chain was recorded in a study of cytomegalovirus exposure and HLA in healthy donors. The primer mix had 60 Vbeta and 13 Jbeta primers. Only in-frame clones appear in the TCRdb table, and some are missing; sequencing was by immunoSEQ multiplex PCR. The sample table includes tens of thousands of clones. Trimming took 0 bases from V and 14 from J; bases not matched to a gene: 10. Germline V lookup: CDR1 LGHNA, CDR2 YSLEER. The CDR3 spans 14 residues. Sequencing was carried out using PBMCs. The chain uses TRBV4-3 and TRBJ2-1, with 7 bases that match TRBD2. The TCR was taken from a man aged 25 to 40 in good health and CMV-seronegative. The CDR3 reads CASSQDGTGGSEFF. In nucleotides, the CDR3 is TGCGCCAGCAGCCAAGATGGTACGGGGGGTTCTGAGTTCTTC.